These 8 T cell receptor beta chains were sequenced from one sample in a study of cytomegalovirus exposure and HLA in healthy donors. The repertoire was sequenced with immunoSEQ multiplex PCR; TCRdb's copy has only in-frame clones and lacks some. The table lists 250,000 to 400,000 clones, over 75% of them singletons. The sequenced sample consisted of PBMCs. All receptors come from a man under 40 in good health and CMV-seronegative.

This chain connects TRBV6-1 to TRBJ2-3, with a possible D match to TRBD2 (6 bases). The CDR3 spans 16 residues. Trimming stripped 4 bases from V and 7 bases from J, with 21 bases between. CDR1 and CDR2 from the germline V gene are MNHNS and SASEGT. The CDR3 here is CASSATGTLPLHTQYF. CDR3 nucleotides: TGTGCCAGCAGTGCCACCGGGACTCTACCCCTCCATACGCAGTATTTT.

The V and J genes are TRBV6-1 and TRBJ1-4; no clear D. V was trimmed by 1 base and J by 4 bases, leaving 7 bases between them. The CDR3 consists of 14 residues. In germline, CDR1 is MNHNS, CDR2 SASEGT. CDR3 sequence reads: CASSEGAGNEKLFF. The CDR3 region has the DNA TGTGCCAGCAGTGAAGGGGCAGGTAATGAAAAACTGTTTTTT.

The J gene is TRBJ1-2, the V gene TRBV5-1; D is uncertain. V was shortened by 0 bases and J by 8 bases, with 11 bases between the two germline ends. The germline CDR1 and CDR2 sequences are SGHRS and YFSETQ. The CDR3 length is 13 residues. CDR3 nucleotides: TGCGCCAGCAGCTTGGAGAGTATTGAGGGCTACACCTTC. Its protein product is CASSLESIEGYTF.

The chain links TRBV4-1 to TRBJ2-5; 10 nucleotides match TRBD2. CDR1 is MGHRA and CDR2 is YSYEKL in the germline V gene. Trimming took 2 bases from V and 2 from J; bases not matched to a gene: 5. The CDR3 length is 16 residues. CDR3 sequence: CASSQSSGGQQETQYF. The DNA for the CDR3 is TGCGCCAGCAGCCAATCTAGCGGGGGCCAACAAGAGACCCAGTACTTC.

The J gene is TRBJ2-6, the V gene TRBV7-8; 8 bases match TRBD1. CDR1 SGHVS and CDR2 FQNEAQ come from the germline V gene. V lost 3 bases and J lost 3; bases outside the gene matches: 7. This CDR3 spans 17 amino acids. Written as DNA, the CDR3 is TGTGCCAGCAGCTTCGGCAGGGGGCTGGGTGGGGCCAACGTCCTGACTTTC. Residues: CASSFGRGLGGANVLTF.

Only one count was recorded for this clone. This rearrangement joins TRBV6-5 to TRBJ2-2; possible D gene TRBD2, 5 bases. The CDR3 contains 15 residues. Per the germline V gene, CDR1 is MNHEY and CDR2 is SVGAGI. V was trimmed by 0 bases and J by 8 bases, leaving 13 bases between them. This CDR3 reads CASSYSRTGEGELFF. The CDR3 DNA follows: TGTGCCAGCAGTTACTCTCGGACTGGAGAGGGGGAGCTGTTTTTT.

The rearrangement links TRBV2 to TRBJ1-2; D possibly corresponds to TRBD1 (5 bases). This CDR3 region has 13 residues. Between the trimmed V and J ends, which lost 3 bases and 6 bases, there was a span of 11 bases. CDR1 and CDR2 (germline): SNHLY, FYNNEI. The CDR3 nucleotides are TGTGCCAGCAGTGACAGCAGGGTGGATGGCTACACCTTC. Translated: CASSDSRVDGYTF. Looking up the rest from reference TRBV2 and TRBJ1-2 gives the full variable domain: EPEVTQTPSHQVTQMGQEVILRCVPISNHLYFYWYRQILGQKVEFLVSFYNNEISEKSEIFDDQFSVERPDGSNFTLKIRSTKLEDSAMYFCASSDSRVDGYTFGSGTRLTVV.

This sequence joins TRBV6-1 and TRBJ1-1; the match to TRBD1 covers 10 bases. CDR1 is MNHNS and CDR2 is SASEGT in the germline V gene. The CDR3 spans 15 residues. V lost 6 bases to trimming and J lost 0 bases; unmatched junction nucleotides: 4. The CDR3 DNA is TGTGCCAGCAGACCCGGGACAGGGGTGAACACTGAAGCTTTCTTT. This codes for CASRPGTGVNTEAFF.